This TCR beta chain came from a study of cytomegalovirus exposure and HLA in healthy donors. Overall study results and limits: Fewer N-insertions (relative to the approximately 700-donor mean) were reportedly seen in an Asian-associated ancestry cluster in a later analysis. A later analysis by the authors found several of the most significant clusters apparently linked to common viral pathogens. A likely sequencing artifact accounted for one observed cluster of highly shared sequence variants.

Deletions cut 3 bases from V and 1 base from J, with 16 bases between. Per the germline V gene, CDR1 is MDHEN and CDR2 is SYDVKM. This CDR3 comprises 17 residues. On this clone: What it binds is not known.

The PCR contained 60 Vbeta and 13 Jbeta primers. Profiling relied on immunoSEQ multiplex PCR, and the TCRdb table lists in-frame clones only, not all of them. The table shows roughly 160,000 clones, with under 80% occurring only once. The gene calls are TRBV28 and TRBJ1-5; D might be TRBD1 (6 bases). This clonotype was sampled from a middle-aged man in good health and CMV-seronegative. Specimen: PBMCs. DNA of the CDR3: TGTGCCAGCAGTTTTTTGCGGGGGCGGTTGAGCAATCAGCCCCAGCATTTT. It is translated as CASSFLRGRLSNQPQHF.